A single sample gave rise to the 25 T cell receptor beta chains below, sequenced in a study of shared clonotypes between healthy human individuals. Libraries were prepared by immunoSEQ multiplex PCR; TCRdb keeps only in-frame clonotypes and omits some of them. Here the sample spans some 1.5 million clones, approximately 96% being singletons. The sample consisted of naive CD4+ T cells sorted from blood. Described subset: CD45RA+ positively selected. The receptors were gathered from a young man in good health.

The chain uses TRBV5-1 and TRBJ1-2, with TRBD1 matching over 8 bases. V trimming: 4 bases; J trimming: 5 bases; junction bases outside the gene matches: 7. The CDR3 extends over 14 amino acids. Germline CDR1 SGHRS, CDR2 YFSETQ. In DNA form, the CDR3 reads TGCGCCAGCAGCCTCCAGGGGGCGTCATATGGCTACACCTTC. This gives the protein CASSLQGASYGYTF.

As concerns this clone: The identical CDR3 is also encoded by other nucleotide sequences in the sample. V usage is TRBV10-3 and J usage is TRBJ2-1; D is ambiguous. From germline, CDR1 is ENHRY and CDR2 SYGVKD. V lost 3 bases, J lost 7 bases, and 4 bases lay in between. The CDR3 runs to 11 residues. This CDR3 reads CAISERNEQFF. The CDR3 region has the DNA TGTGCCATCAGTGAAAGGAATGAGCAGTTCTTC.

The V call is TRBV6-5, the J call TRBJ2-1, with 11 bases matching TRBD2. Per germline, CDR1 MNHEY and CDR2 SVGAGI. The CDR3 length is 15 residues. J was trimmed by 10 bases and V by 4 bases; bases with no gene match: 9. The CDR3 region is CASSSPTSGNREQFF. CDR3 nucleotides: TGTGCCAGCAGTTCCCCGACTAGCGGGAACAGAGAGCAGTTCTTC.

The CDR3 loop reads CASSFFGAGNQPQHF. DNA of the CDR3: TGTGCCAGCAGTTTTTTTGGTGCGGGGAATCAGCCCCAGCATTTT. The chain carries TRBV28 and TRBJ1-5; D gene ambiguous. Germline assignment: CDR1 MDHEN and CDR2 SYDVKM. This CDR3 has 15 amino acids. Trimming stripped 3 bases from V and 4 bases from J, with 13 bases between.

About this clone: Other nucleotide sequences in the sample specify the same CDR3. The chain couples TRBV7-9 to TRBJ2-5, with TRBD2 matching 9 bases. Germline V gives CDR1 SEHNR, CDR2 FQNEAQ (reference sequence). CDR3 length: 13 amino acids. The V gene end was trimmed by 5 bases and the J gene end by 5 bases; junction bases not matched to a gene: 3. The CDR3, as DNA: TGTGCCAGCAGCGCCAGCGGGAGGGAGACCCAGTACTTC. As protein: CASSASGRETQYF.

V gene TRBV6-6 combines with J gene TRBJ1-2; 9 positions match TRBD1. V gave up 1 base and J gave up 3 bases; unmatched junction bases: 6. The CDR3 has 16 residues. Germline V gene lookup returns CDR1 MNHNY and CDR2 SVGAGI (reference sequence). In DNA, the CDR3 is TGTGCCAGCAGTTACTGGGGGACAGGGAGTGACTATGGCTACACCTTC. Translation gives CASSYWGTGSDYGYTF.

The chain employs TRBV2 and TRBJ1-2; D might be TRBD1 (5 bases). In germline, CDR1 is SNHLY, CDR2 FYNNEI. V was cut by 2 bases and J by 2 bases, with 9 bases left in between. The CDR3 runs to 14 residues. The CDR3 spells CASSELDKNYGYTF. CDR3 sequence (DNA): TGTGCCAGCAGTGAACTGGACAAGAACTATGGCTACACCTTC.

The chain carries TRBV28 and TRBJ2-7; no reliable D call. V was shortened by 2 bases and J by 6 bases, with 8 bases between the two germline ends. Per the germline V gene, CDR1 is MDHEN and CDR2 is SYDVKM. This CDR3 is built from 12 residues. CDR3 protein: CASSLATSEQYF. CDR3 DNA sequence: TGTGCCAGCAGTTTAGCAACCTCCGAGCAGTACTTC.

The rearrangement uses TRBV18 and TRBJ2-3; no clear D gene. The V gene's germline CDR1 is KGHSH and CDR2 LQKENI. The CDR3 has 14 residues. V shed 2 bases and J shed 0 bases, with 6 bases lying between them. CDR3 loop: CASSPDGSTDTQYF. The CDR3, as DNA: TGTGCCAGCTCACCAGACGGTAGCACAGATACGCAGTATTTT.

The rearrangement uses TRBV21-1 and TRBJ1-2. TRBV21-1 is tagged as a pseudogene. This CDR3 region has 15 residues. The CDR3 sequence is CAIPPITNYQHGYTF. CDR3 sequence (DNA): TGTGCCATTCCTCCTATTACTAACTATCAGCATGGCTACACCTTC.

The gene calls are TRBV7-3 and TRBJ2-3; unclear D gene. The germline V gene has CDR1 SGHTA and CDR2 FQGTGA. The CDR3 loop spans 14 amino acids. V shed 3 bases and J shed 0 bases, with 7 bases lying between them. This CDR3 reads CASSFQESTDTQYF. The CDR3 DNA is TGTGCCAGCAGCTTCCAGGAGAGCACAGATACGCAGTATTTT.

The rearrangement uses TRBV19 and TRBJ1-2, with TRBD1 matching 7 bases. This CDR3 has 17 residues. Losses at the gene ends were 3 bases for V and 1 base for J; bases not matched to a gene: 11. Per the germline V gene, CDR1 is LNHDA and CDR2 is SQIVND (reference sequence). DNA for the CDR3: TGTGCCAGTAGTATTTCGGTGGCGTCAGGGGGTAACTATGGCTACACCTTC. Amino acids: CASSISVASGGNYGYTF.

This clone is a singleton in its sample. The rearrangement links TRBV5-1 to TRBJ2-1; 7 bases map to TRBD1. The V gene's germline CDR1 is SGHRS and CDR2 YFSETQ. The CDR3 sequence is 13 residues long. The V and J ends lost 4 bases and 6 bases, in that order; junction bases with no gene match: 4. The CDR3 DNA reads TGCGCCAGCAGCGGGACAGAGTTCAATGAGCAGTTCTTC. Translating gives CASSGTEFNEQFF.

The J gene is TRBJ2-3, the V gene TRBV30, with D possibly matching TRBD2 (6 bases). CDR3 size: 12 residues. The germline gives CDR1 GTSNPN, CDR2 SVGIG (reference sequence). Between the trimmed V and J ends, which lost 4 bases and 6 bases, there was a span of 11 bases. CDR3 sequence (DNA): TGTGCCTGGACCCCCGGGGGTGATACGCAGTATTTT. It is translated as CAWTPGGDTQYF.

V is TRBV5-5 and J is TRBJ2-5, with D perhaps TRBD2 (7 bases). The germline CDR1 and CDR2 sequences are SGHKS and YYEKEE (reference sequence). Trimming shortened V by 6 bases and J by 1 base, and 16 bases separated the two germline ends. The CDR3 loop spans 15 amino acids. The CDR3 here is CASNLRGATQETQYF. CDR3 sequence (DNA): TGTGCCAGCAACCTCCGGGGGGCGACCCAAGAGACCCAGTACTTC.

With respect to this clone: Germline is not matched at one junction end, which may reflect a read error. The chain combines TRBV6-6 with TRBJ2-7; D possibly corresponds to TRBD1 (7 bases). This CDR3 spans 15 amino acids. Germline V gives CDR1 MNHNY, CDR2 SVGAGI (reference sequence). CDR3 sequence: CASSDSGGISHEQYF. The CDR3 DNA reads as TGTGCCAGCAGTGACTCAGGGGGGATAAGCCACGAGCAGTACTTC.

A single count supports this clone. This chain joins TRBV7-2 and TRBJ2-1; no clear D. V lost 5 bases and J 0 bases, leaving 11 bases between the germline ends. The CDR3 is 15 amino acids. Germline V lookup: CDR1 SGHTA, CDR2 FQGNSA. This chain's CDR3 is CASSNDRVSYNEQFF. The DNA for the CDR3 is TGTGCCAGCAGCAACGACCGAGTCTCCTACAATGAGCAGTTCTTC.

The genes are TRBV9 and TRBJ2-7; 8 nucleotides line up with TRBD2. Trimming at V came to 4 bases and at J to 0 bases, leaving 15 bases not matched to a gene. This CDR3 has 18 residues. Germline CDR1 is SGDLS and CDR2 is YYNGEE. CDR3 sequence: CASSSRDILAGASYEQYF. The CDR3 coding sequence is TGTGCCAGCAGCTCGAGGGACATCCTAGCGGGCGCCTCCTACGAGCAGTACTTC.

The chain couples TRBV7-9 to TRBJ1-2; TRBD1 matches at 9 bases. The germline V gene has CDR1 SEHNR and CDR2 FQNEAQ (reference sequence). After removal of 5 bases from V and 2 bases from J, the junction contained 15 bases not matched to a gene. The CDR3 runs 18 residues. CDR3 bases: TGTGCCAGCAGCCCGGGGACAGGGACGGGAGGGCCCAACTATGGCTACACCTTC. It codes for CASSPGTGTGGPNYGYTF.

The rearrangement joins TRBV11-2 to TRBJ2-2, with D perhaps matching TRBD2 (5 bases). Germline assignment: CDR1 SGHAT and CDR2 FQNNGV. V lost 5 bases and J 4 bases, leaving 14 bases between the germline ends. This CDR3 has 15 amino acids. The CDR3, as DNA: TGTGCCAGCAGCCCAGTCCGGGGTTCCACCGGGGAGCTGTTTTTT. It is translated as CASSPVRGSTGELFF. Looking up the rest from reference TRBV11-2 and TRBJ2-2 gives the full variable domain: EAGVAQSPRYKIIEKRQSVAFWCNPISGHATLYWYQQILGQGPKLLIQFQNNGVVDDSQLPKDRFSAERLKGVDSTLKIQPAKLEDSAVYLCASSPVRGSTGELFFGEGSRLTVL.

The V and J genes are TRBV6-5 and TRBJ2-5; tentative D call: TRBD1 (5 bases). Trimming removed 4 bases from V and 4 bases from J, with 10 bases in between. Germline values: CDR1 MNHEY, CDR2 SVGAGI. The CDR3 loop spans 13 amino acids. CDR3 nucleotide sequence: TGTGCCAGCAGTTCAATTAGGGGAGAGACCCAGTACTTC. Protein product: CASSSIRGETQYF.

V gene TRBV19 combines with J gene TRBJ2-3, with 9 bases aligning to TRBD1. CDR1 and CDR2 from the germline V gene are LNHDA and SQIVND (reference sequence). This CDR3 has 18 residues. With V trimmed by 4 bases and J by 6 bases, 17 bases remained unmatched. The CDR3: CASSTSTGGWFKKDTQYF. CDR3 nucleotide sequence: TGTGCCAGTAGTACCTCTACAGGGGGCTGGTTCAAAAAGGATACGCAGTATTTT.

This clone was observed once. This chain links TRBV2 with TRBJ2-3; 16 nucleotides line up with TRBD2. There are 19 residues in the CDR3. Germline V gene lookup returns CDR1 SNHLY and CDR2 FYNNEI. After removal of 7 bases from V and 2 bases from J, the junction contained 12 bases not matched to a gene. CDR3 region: CASIPGLAGGDGPTDTQYF. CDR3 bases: TGTGCCAGCATCCCGGGACTAGCGGGAGGGGACGGCCCCACAGATACGCAGTATTTT.

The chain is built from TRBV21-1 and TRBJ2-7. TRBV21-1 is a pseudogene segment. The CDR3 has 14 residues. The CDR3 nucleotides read TGTGCCAGCAGCAAAGATTTGTGTGTTTACGAGCAGTACTTC. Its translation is CASSKDLCVYEQYF.

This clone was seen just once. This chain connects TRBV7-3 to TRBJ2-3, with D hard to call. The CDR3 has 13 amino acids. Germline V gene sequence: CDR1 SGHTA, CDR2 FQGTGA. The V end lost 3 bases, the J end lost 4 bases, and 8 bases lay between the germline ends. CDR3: CASSLVRSDTQYF. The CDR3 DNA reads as TGTGCCAGCAGCTTGGTACGTTCAGATACGCAGTATTTT.